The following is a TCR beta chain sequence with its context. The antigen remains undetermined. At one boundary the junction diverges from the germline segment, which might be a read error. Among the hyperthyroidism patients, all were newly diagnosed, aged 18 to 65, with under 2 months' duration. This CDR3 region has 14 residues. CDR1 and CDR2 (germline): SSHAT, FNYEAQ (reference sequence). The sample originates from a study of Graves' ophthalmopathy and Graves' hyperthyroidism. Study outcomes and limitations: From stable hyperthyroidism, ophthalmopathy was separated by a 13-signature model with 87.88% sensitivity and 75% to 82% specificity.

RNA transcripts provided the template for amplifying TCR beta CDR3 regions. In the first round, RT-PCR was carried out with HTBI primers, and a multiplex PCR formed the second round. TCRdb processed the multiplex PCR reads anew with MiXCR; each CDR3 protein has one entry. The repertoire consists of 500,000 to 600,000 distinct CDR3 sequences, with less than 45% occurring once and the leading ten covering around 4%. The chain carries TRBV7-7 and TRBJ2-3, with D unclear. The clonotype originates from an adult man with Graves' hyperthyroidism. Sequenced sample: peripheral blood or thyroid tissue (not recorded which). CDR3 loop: CASSSPSSTDTQYF. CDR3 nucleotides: TGTGCTAGCAGCTCACCGTCTAGCACAGATACGCAGTATTTT.